Presented here are 10 T cell receptor beta chains from one specimen sequenced in a study of beta chain features in type 1 diabetes. All of the isolated RNA was reverse transcribed, so expressed TCRB transcripts were sequenced. TCRdb keeps only in-frame clones here, not all; method: immunoSEQ multiplex PCR. This sample has about 330,000 clones, with 9.5% to 12% found just once. Source material: naive CD4+ T cells from blood. The receptors here all came from a woman younger than 45 in good health.

This chain joins TRBV4-3 and TRBJ2-7; 9 bases are a match to TRBD1. In germline, CDR1 is LGHNA, CDR2 YSLEER. The CDR3 loop spans 16 amino acids. The V gene end was trimmed by 0 bases and the J gene end by 5 bases; junction bases not matched to a gene: 8. The CDR3 here is CASSQDRGTGNHEQYF. For the CDR3, the DNA is TGCGCCAGCAGCCAAGATCGAGGGACAGGGAACCACGAGCAGTACTTC.

This sequence joins TRBV2 and TRBJ2-4; D possibly corresponds to TRBD1 (6 bases). The CDR3 has 15 amino acids. V dropped 8 bases and J dropped 0 bases, with 14 bases sitting between them. CDR1 and CDR2 (germline): SNHLY, FYNNEI. CDR3 region: CASGLGALAKNIQYF. CDR3 nucleotides: TGTGCCAGCGGATTGGGGGCTTTAGCCAAAAACATTCAGTACTTC.

The chain employs TRBV1 and TRBJ2-1; TRBD2, the D gene given by the table, was not confirmed from the DNA. TRBV1 constitutes a pseudogene. CDR3 length: 9 residues. The CDR3 loop reads CTSITPGFF. DNA for the CDR3: TGCACCAGCATCACACCGGGGTTCTTC.

The rearrangement joins TRBV7-2 to TRBJ2-5; the match to TRBD1 covers 8 bases. The germline CDR1 and CDR2 sequences are SGHTA and FQGNSA. The CDR3 extends over 14 amino acids. Germline trimming cut 4 bases from V and 9 bases from J; bases unmatched to any gene: 10. This CDR3 reads CASSSKTGVEAQYF. The CDR3 coding sequence is TGTGCCAGCAGCTCCAAGACAGGGGTTGAAGCCCAGTACTTC.

This clone has a handful of counts. This chain's CDR3 is CASTAGRYTDTQYF. DNA for the CDR3: TGTGCCAGCACCGCGGGACGGTACACAGATACGCAGTATTTT. This chain joins TRBV7-9 and TRBJ2-3, with a weak D call TRBD2 (6 bases). This CDR3 region has 14 residues. Germline V lookup: CDR1 SEHNR, CDR2 FQNEAQ (reference sequence). The V end was cut by 7 bases, the J end by 2 bases, with 13 bases between.

Regarding this clone: In the same sample, other DNA sequences code for this CDR3. The chain recombines TRBV7-9 with TRBJ2-1, with 11 bases that match TRBD2. CDR1 is SEHNR, CDR2 FQNEAQ, per germline (reference sequence). The CDR3 loop spans 15 amino acids. V shed 5 bases and J 3 bases; nucleotides not matched to a gene: 3. The CDR3 here is CASSIGLAGYNEQFF. The CDR3 nucleotides are TGTGCCAGCAGCATCGGACTAGCGGGCTACAATGAGCAGTTCTTC.

V gene TRBV30 combines with J gene TRBJ2-3; D may be TRBD2 (6 bases). With 1 base removed from V and 1 base from J, the gap between germline ends came to 9 bases. The CDR3 has 14 residues. CDR1 and CDR2 (germline): GTSNPN, SVGIG (reference sequence). CDR3 sequence reads: CAWSAGVRTDTQYF. Written as DNA, the CDR3 is TGTGCCTGGAGTGCGGGGGTTCGCACAGATACGCAGTATTTT.

This clone was seen a few times. The chain combines TRBV9 with TRBJ2-1, with D uncertain. The CDR3 runs to 13 residues. Germline V lookup: CDR1 SGDLS, CDR2 YYNGEE. Trimming removed 1 base at V and 3 bases at J, with 5 bases between. The CDR3 region is CASSVRSYNEQFF. The CDR3 coding sequence is TGTGCCAGCAGCGTACGGAGCTACAATGAGCAGTTCTTC. The variable domain in full, completed from reference TRBV9 and TRBJ2-1, reads DSGVTQTPKHLITATGQRVTLRCSPRSGDLSVYWYQQSLDQGLQFLIQYYNGEERAKGNILERFSAQQFPDLHSELNLSSLELGDSALYFCASSVRSYNEQFFGPGTRLTVL.

In its sample, this clone was seen once. V gene TRBV30 combines with J gene TRBJ1-1, with D perhaps TRBD1 (6 bases). Trimming cost V 1 base and J 1 base, with 13 bases left between them. From germline, CDR1 is GTSNPN and CDR2 SVGIG (reference sequence). There are 15 residues in the CDR3. In DNA form, the CDR3 reads TGTGCCTGGAGTGCTGGGGACAAAGCGAACACTGAAGCTTTCTTT. Translating gives CAWSAGDKANTEAFF.

The chain employs TRBV9 and TRBJ2-1; D unclear. The CDR3 consists of 15 residues. The ends were cut back, 3 bases at V and 4 bases at J, with 14 bases in the middle. Germline V gene lookup returns CDR1 SGDLS and CDR2 YYNGEE. The CDR3 here is CASSARHEGYNEQFF. The CDR3 nucleotides are TGTGCCAGCAGCGCCCGACACGAAGGTTACAATGAGCAGTTCTTC.